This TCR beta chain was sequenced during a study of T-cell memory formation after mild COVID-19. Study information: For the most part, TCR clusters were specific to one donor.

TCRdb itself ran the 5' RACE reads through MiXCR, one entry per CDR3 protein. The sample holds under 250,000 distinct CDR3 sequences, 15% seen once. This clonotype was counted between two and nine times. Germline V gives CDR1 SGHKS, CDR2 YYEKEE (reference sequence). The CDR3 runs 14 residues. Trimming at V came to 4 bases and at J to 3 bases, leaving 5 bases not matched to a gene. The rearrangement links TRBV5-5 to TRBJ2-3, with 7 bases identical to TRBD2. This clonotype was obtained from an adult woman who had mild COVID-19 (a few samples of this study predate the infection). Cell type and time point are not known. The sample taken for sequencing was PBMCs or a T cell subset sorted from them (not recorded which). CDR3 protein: CASSNWRGTDTQYF. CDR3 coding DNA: TGTGCCAGCAGCAACTGGCGGGGGACAGATACGCAGTATTTT.